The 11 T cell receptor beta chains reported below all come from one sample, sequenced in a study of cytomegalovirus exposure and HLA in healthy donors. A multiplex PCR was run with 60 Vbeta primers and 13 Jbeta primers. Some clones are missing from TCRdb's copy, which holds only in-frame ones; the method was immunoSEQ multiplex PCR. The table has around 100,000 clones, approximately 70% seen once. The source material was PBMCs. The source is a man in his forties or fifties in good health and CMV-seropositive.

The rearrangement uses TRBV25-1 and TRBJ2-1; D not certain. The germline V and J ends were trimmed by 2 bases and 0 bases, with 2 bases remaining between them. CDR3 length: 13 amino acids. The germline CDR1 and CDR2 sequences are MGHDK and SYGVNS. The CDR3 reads CASSELSYNEQFF. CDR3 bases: TGTGCCAGCAGTGAACTCTCCTACAATGAGCAGTTCTTC.

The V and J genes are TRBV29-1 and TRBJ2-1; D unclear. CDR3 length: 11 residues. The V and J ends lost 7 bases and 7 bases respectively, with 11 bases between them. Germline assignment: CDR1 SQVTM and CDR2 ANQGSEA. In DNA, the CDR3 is TGCAGCGCCCCCACTCCGAATGAGCAGTTCTTC. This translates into CSAPTPNEQFF.

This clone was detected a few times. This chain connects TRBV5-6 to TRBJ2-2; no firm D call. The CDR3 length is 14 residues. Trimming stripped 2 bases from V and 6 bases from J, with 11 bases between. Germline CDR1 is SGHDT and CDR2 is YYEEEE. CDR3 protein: CASSFLGEAGELFF. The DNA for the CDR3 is TGTGCCAGCAGCTTTCTAGGAGAGGCCGGGGAGCTGTTTTTT.

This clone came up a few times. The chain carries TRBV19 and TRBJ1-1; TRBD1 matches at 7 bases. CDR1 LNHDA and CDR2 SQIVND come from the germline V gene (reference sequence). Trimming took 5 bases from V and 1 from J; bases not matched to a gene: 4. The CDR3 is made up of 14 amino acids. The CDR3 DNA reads TGTGCCAGTAGTCGAGGACAGGCGAACACTGAAGCTTTCTTT. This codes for CASSRGQANTEAFF.

CDR3 DNA: TGTGCCAGCAGCTTAGGTTCTAGCGGGAGGGCGAATGAGCAGTTCTTC. Its translation: CASSLGSSGRANEQFF. The chain couples TRBV13 to TRBJ2-1; 12 nucleotides line up with TRBD2. This CDR3 contains 16 residues. V trimming: 0 bases; J trimming: 7 bases; junction bases outside the gene matches: 4. CDR1 and CDR2 (germline): PRHDT, FYEKMQ (reference sequence).

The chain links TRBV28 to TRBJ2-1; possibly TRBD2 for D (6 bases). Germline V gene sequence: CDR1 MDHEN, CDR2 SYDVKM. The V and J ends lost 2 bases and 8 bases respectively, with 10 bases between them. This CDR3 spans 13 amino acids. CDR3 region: CASSLRGLHEQFF. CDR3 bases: TGTGCCAGCAGTTTACGGGGGTTGCATGAGCAGTTCTTC.

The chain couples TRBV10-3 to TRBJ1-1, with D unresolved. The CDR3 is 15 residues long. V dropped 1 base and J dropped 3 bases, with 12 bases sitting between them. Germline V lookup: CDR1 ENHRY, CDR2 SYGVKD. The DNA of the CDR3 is TGTGCCATCAGTGAGTTAGGGAGGTTGGACACTGAAGCTTTCTTT. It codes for CAISELGRLDTEAFF.

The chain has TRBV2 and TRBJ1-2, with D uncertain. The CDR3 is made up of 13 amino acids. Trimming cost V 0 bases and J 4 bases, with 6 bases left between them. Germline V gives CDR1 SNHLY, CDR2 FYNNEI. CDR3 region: CASSEANSYGYTF. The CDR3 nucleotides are TGTGCCAGCAGTGAAGCTAACAGCTATGGCTACACCTTC.

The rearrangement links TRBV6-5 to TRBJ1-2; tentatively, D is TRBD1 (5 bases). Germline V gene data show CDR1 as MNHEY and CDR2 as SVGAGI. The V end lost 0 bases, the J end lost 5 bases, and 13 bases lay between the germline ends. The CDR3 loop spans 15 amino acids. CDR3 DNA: TGTGCCAGCAGTTACTCGGGCAGGGATGGGTATGGCTACACCTTC. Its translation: CASSYSGRDGYGYTF.

CDR3 nucleotide sequence: TGTGCCAGCAGCTTACCGACAGGGGGCGATAACAATGAGCAGTTCTTC. Translated: CASSLPTGGDNNEQFF. The chain carries TRBV7-3 and TRBJ2-1; 10 bases are a match to TRBD1. After removal of 2 bases from V and 5 bases from J, the junction contained 6 bases not matched to a gene. The CDR3 spans 16 residues. CDR1 and CDR2 from the germline V gene are SGHTA and FQGTGA.

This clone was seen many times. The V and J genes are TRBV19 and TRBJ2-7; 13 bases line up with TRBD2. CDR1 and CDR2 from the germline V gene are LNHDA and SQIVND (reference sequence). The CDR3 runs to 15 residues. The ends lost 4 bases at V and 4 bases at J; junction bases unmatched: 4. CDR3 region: CASSKGLAGRYEQYF. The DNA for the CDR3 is TGTGCCAGTAGTAAGGGACTAGCGGGAAGGTACGAGCAGTACTTC.